Shown below are 24 T cell receptor beta chains from a single sample sequenced in a study of CD8 T cells in Susac syndrome. A quantity of about 0.45 to 1 ug RNA underwent reverse transcription using random hexamers. TCRdb reanalysed the immunoSEQ multiplex PCR reads using MiXCR and keeps one entry per CDR3 protein. The table shows roughly 140,000 distinct CDR3 sequences, with roughly 95% occurring only once. Sequencing was performed on CD8+ T cells from PBMCs. The receptors stem from a human donor with multiple sclerosis.

The rearrangement joins TRBV29-1 to TRBJ2-1; D is unclear. CDR3 length: 15 residues. CDR1 and CDR2 (germline): SQVTM, ANQGSEA. V lost 1 base and J lost 6, with 16 bases in between. The CDR3 sequence: CSVEGLGFVSNEQFF. In nucleotides, the CDR3 is TGCAGCGTTGAAGGGTTGGGATTTGTGTCCAATGAGCAGTTCTTC.

The CDR3 loop reads CASSLGGDYGYTF. CDR3 DNA sequence: TGTGCCAGCAGCCTAGGGGGGGACTATGGCTACACCTTC. V usage is TRBV11-2 and J usage is TRBJ1-2, with D possibly matching TRBD1 (6 bases). Germline CDR1 and CDR2: SGHAT and FQNNGV. This CDR3 contains 13 residues. Trimming stripped 5 bases from V and 3 bases from J, with 10 bases between. The full variable domain, in which reference TRBV11-2 and TRBJ1-2 provide the parts outside the CDR3, is EAGVAQSPRYKIIEKRQSVAFWCNPISGHATLYWYQQILGQGPKLLIQFQNNGVVDDSQLPKDRFSAERLKGVDSTLKIQPAKLEDSAVYLCASSLGGDYGYTFGSGTRLTVV.

The chain recombines TRBV24-1 with TRBJ1-3, with D uncertain. The CDR3 sequence is 14 residues long. Germline loops: CDR1 KGHDR, CDR2 SFDVKD. V was pared by 8 bases and J by 8 bases, with 18 bases between. The CDR3 DNA reads as TGTGCCACCAATGCCCCGATAAGGGCGGACACCATATATTTT. Its translation: CATNAPIRADTIYF.

This chain links TRBV29-1 with TRBJ2-5; 11 nucleotides line up with TRBD2. Germline V gives CDR1 SQVTM, CDR2 ANQGSEA. V shed 0 bases and J 3 bases; nucleotides not matched to a gene: 6. The CDR3 runs 16 residues. CDR3 coding DNA: TGCAGCGTTGAAGACCCACTAGCGGGGGCTAAAGAGACCCAGTACTTC. This codes for CSVEDPLAGAKETQYF.

This chain joins TRBV4-1 and TRBJ2-5; 8 nucleotides match TRBD2. The CDR3 length is 14 residues. In germline, CDR1 is MGHRA, CDR2 YSYEKL. J gave up 2 bases and V 1 base, and 0 bases lay outside the gene matches. CDR3: CASSQASGQETQYF. CDR3 nucleotides: TGCGCCAGCAGCCAAGCTAGCGGGCAAGAGACCCAGTACTTC.

This chain joins TRBV7-8 and TRBJ2-1, with 8 nucleotides matching TRBD1. Looked up from germline, CDR1 is SGHVS and CDR2 is FQNEAQ. The CDR3 has 15 amino acids. Trimming took 10 bases from V and 3 from J; bases not matched to a gene: 11. The CDR3 is CATSYQGAGYNEQFF. The DNA of the CDR3 is TGTGCCACTAGTTACCAGGGGGCAGGCTACAATGAGCAGTTCTTC.

The rearrangement joins TRBV12-3 or TRBV12-4 to TRBJ2-7; D is undetermined. V was shortened by 0 bases and J by 3 bases, with 9 bases between the two germline ends. CDR3 size: 14 residues. CDR3 protein: CASSLAETYYEQYF. CDR3 coding DNA: TGTGCCAGCAGTTTAGCGGAGACATACTACGAGCAGTACTTC.

The chain links TRBV20-1 to TRBJ1-5; the D is unclear. CDR3 length: 12 residues. V lost 0 bases and J 7 bases, leaving 7 bases between the germline ends. Germline CDR1 is DFQATT and CDR2 is SNEGSKA (reference sequence). CDR3 sequence: CSAREFGQPQHF. The DNA of the CDR3 is TGCAGTGCTAGAGAGTTCGGGCAGCCCCAGCATTTT.

The V and J genes are TRBV7-9 and TRBJ1-2, with D unresolved. This CDR3 is built from 15 residues. Between the trimmed V and J ends, which lost 0 bases and 0 bases, there was a span of 8 bases. The germline V gene has CDR1 SEHNR and CDR2 FQNEAQ (reference sequence). The CDR3 spells CASSLARGANYGYTF. The CDR3 coding sequence is TGTGCCAGCAGCTTAGCGCGGGGAGCTAACTATGGCTACACCTTC.

With regard to this clonotype: Germline and junction disagree at one end, which may indicate a read error. This rearrangement joins TRBV20-1 to TRBJ1-6; 7 nucleotides match TRBD1. Germline assignment: CDR1 DFQATT and CDR2 SNEGSKA (reference sequence). The CDR3 is 15 amino acids. In nucleotides, the CDR3 is TGCAGTGCTAAGGACGGGCAGGGGGACCATTCACCCCTCCATTTT. Protein sequence: CSAKDGQGDHSPLHF.

V is TRBV27 and J is TRBJ1-2; 8 nucleotides agree with TRBD1. Per the germline V gene, CDR1 is MNHEY and CDR2 is SMNVEV (reference sequence). The CDR3 extends over 14 amino acids. With V trimmed by 6 bases and J by 4 bases, 7 bases remained unmatched. The chain's CDR3 is CASRERQGIYGYTF. DNA for the CDR3: TGTGCCAGCAGGGAGAGACAGGGGATCTATGGCTACACCTTC.

The gene calls are TRBV29-1 and TRBJ2-2; D call uncertain. The CDR3 covers 13 residues. Trimming removed 7 bases from V and 0 bases from J, with 9 bases in between. The germline V gene encodes CDR1 SQVTM and CDR2 ANQGSEA. The CDR3 spells CSGETTNTGELFF. Written as DNA, the CDR3 is TGCAGCGGGGAAACTACGAACACCGGGGAGCTGTTTTTT.

The chain employs TRBV29-1 and TRBJ2-5; D is possibly TRBD1 or TRBD2 (5 bases each). Germline V gene data show CDR1 as SQVTM and CDR2 as ANQGSEA. The V gene lost 5 bases and the J gene lost 0 bases, with 16 bases spanning the gap. CDR3 length equals 15 residues. CDR3 loop: CSVLVGASYQETQYF. The CDR3 coding sequence is TGCAGCGTTTTAGTCGGGGCTTCGTACCAAGAGACCCAGTACTTC. The entire variable domain, with the rest obtained from reference TRBV29-1 and TRBJ2-5, is as follows: SAVISQKPSRDICQRGTSLTIQCQVDSQVTMMFWYRQQPGQSLTLIATANQGSEATYESGFVIDKFPISRPNLTFSTLTVSNMSPEDSSIYLCSVLVGASYQETQYFGPGTRLLVL.

The chain combines TRBV20-1 with TRBJ1-2; D might be TRBD1 (5 bases). The germline gives CDR1 DFQATT, CDR2 SNEGSKA (reference sequence). This CDR3 is 13 amino acids long. V gave up 0 bases and J gave up 8 bases, with 13 bases separating them. This CDR3 is CSAREPGTGGYTF. In DNA form, the CDR3 reads TGCAGTGCTAGAGAACCCGGGACCGGCGGCTACACCTTC.

The chain couples TRBV7-9 to TRBJ2-5, with D hard to call. V dropped 3 bases and J dropped 5 bases, with 10 bases sitting between them. This CDR3 region has 13 residues. Looked up from germline, CDR1 is SEHNR and CDR2 is FQNEAQ (reference sequence). The CDR3 DNA is TGTGCCAGCAGCTTGAGTTCCCGGGAGACCCAGTACTTC. Translated: CASSLSSRETQYF.

The CDR3 reads CASSLGERGLADTQYF. In nucleotides, the CDR3 is TGTGCCAGCAGCTTGGGGGAACGGGGGCTCGCAGATACGCAGTATTTT. The chain combines TRBV7-8 with TRBJ2-3; D tentatively reads TRBD1 or TRBD2 (6 bases each). The CDR3 is made up of 16 amino acids. From germline, CDR1 is SGHVS and CDR2 FQNEAQ. The germline V and J ends were trimmed by 3 bases and 4 bases, with 17 bases remaining between them.

The rearrangement uses TRBV5-1 and TRBJ2-5; 8 nucleotides match TRBD2. Germline trimming cut 2 bases from V and 0 bases from J; bases unmatched to any gene: 0. The CDR3 length is 14 residues. The germline V gene has CDR1 SGHRS and CDR2 YFSETQ. The CDR3 region is CASSFSGDQETQYF. CDR3 coding DNA: TGCGCCAGCAGCTTTAGCGGGGACCAAGAGACCCAGTACTTC.

The chain recombines TRBV7-2 with TRBJ2-1; maybe TRBD2 (6 bases). This CDR3 comprises 11 residues. Germline loops: CDR1 SGHTA, CDR2 FQGNSA. CDR3 sequence (DNA): TGTGCTTCGCGGGGTTACAATGAGCAGTTCTTC. Protein sequence: CASRGYNEQFF.

The chain combines TRBV5-6 with TRBJ2-7, with 8 positions matching TRBD2. The trim removed 6 bases at V and 5 bases at J, leaving 13 bases unmatched. This CDR3 comprises 15 residues. CDR1 and CDR2 from the germline V gene are SGHDT and YYEEEE. CDR3 sequence: CASTYTGLVAHEQYV. DNA of the CDR3: TGTGCCAGCACCTATACGGGACTAGTGGCCCACGAGCAGTACGTC.

The chain joins TRBV5-6 to TRBJ1-1, with TRBD1 as a possible D gene (5 bases). Trimming pared 4 bases from V and 7 bases from J, leaving 20 bases between. Germline V gene sequence: CDR1 SGHDT, CDR2 YYEEEE. The CDR3 is made up of 15 amino acids. The DNA of the CDR3 is TGTGCCAGCAGCCCCCGGGTGGGGCATGCGGGTGAAGCTTTCTTT. Translation gives CASSPRVGHAGEAFF.

This clonotype was counted between two and nine times. Compared with germline, one end of the junction differs, possibly owing to a read error. This chain uses TRBV29-1 with TRBJ1-1; no reliable D call. The CDR3 covers 8 residues. Germline V gives CDR1 SQVTM, CDR2 ANQGSEA. CDR3 region: CSVPDSFF. CDR3 DNA sequence: TGCAGCGTCCCGGATTCCTTTTTT.

The rearrangement joins TRBV27 to TRBJ1-5; D uncertain. Trimming left V 3 bases short and J 5 bases short, with 8 bases between. There are 13 residues in the CDR3. Germline lookup yields CDR1 MNHEY and CDR2 SMNVEV (reference sequence). The CDR3 spells CASSFGMDQPQHF. The DNA for the CDR3 is TGTGCCAGCAGTTTTGGGATGGATCAGCCCCAGCATTTT.

The V gene is TRBV4-1, the J gene TRBJ2-3; no firm D call. The V end was cut by 1 base, the J end by 4 bases, with 9 bases between. Germline V gene data show CDR1 as MGHRA and CDR2 as YSYEKL. There are 14 residues in the CDR3. CDR3: CASSQVQFADTQYF. The CDR3, as DNA: TGCGCCAGCAGCCAAGTACAGTTTGCAGATACGCAGTATTTT.

The J gene is TRBJ2-5, the V gene TRBV30; D is perhaps TRBD1 (5 bases). Germline loops: CDR1 GTSNPN, CDR2 SVGIG (reference sequence). The CDR3 consists of 15 residues. Deletions cut 2 bases from V and 2 bases from J, with 15 bases between. The CDR3 coding sequence is TGTGCCTGGAGTCCTGGGGCAGCCAGACAAGAGACCCAGTACTTC. Translation gives CAWSPGAARQETQYF.